This T cell receptor beta chain was sequenced in a study of blood T cell dynamics during melanoma immunotherapy. Study overall: Metastatic melanoma patients received first-line pembrolizumab or nivolumab plus ipilimumab.

Trimming left V 0 bases short and J 4 bases short, with 6 bases between. This CDR3 is 14 amino acids long. CDR1 and CDR2 from the germline V gene are ENHRY and SYGVKD. Notes on this clone: Its antigen is as yet unknown.

Time point indicated: pre-treatment baseline. Prior systemic cancer therapy, immunosuppressant use and other active malignancies excluded patients. Each bulk PBMC sample had about 330 ng DNA loaded. Assay: immunoSEQ multiplex PCR; the TCRdb copy retains only in-frame clones and omits some. There are tens of thousands of clones in the sample; around 85% occur only once, and about 4.9% lies in the top ten. The study's findings and limits: Clones driving repertoire changes may be melanoma-specific or general immune activation.

Material: blood, obtained from a patient treated with checkpoint blockade. J is TRBJ2-2 and V is TRBV10-3; D remains unclear. This receptor was obtained from a human donor with melanoma. As DNA, the CDR3 is TGTGCCATCAGTGAGTCGGCACGCACCGGGGAGCTGTTTTTT. Amino acids: CAISESARTGELFF.